A selection of T cell receptor beta chains follows, all from one sample in a study of control samples from healthy donors and cancer patients. Assay: immunoSEQ multiplex PCR; the TCRdb copy retains only in-frame clones and omits some. The table has approximately 68,000 clones, 83% seen once. The sample was blood. The origin of the receptors is a man aged 60 to 69 in good health. Each CDR3 is given without its conserved first and last residue. The D gene is left open where the match is weak.

TRBV27	12	TRBJ2-2	NA	ASSEEANTGELF
TRBV11-3	15	TRBJ2-1	TRBD2	ASSSQNLAGDGNEQF
TRBV10-3	12	TRBJ2-1	TRBD2	ATTSPSGSNEQF
TRBV7-9	12	TRBJ2-7	TRBD2	ASTAAGGPYEQY
TRBV14	14	TRBJ2-7	TRBD2	ASSQPRQRGTYEQY
TRBV20-1	12	TRBJ2-2	TRBD2	SASSGRVAGELF
TRBV7-9	11	TRBJ2-7	NA	ASSLVRDEEQY
TRBV18	17	TRBJ2-2	TRBD2	ASSPPPGIAGVGTGELF
TRBV27	13	TRBJ1-6	TRBD1	ASWDRRLYNSPLH
TRBV23-1	13	TRBJ2-7	TRBD1	ASTQGQGRPYEQY
TRBV3-1/TRBV3-2	15	TRBJ2-6	TRBD1	ASSQDRANSGANVLT
TRBV7-2	11	TRBJ1-1	NA	ASSLGKRTEAF
TRBV11-2	12	TRBJ1-1	NA	ASSSDSGSTEAF
TRBV5-1	12	TRBJ1-2	NA	ASSTDSTNYGYT
TRBV10-3	11	TRBJ2-3	NA	AISGLKQDTQY
TRBV9	13	TRBJ2-1	NA	ASSVEPAGWNEQF
TRBV4-3	12	TRBJ2-1	NA	ASSQAEAGNEQF
TRBV19	12	TRBJ1-5	NA	ASSTARGNQPQH
TRBV28	17	TRBJ1-2	TRBD1	ASSFSGRVGTGGNYGYT
TRBV7-2	11	TRBJ1-6	NA	ASSHDPISPLH
TRBV5-1	11	TRBJ1-4	NA	ASSLAPNEKLF
TRBV5-1	13	TRBJ1-2	TRBD1	ASSLGQGASYGYT
TRBV5-1	11	TRBJ2-5	NA	ASRPMIQETQY
TRBV29-1	12	TRBJ2-3	TRBD2	SVALLAGGLTQY
TRBV7-2	13	TRBJ2-2	NA	ASSFSYTNTGELF
TRBV4-3	13	TRBJ1-2	NA	ASSQDRAALGGYT
TRBV7-6	14	TRBJ2-2	NA	ASSLATGSGTGELF
TRBV19	14	TRBJ1-2	NA	ASSPRTGKTNYGYT
TRBV5-1	12	TRBJ1-5	NA	ASSPAGGNQPQH
TRBV9	13	TRBJ1-4	TRBD1	ASSVGTTGTEKLF
TRBV5-1	11	TRBJ1-1	NA	ASSLDNDREAF
TRBV7-6	9	TRBJ1-2	NA	ASSLDGGYT
TRBV20-1	9	TRBJ2-1	NA	SANWAGEQF
TRBV4-1	14	TRBJ2-5	TRBD1	ASSQGTGGEGETQY
TRBV15	16	TRBJ2-2	TRBD2	AFGLAGGFFLLAWELF
TRBV7-2	12	TRBJ2-1	NA	ASSPDRPGSEQF